The rows below give T cell receptor beta chains drawn from one sample of a study of blood T cell repertoires in COVID-19. Repertoires were generated with immunoSEQ multiplex PCR, while TCRdb's copy carries only in-frame clones and drops some. The top ten clones hold approximately 10% of a sample with 150,000 or so clones, about four fifths of them seen once. The sample comprised peripheral blood. The receptors originated from a man aged 55 to 70 with active or convalescent COVID-19. CDR3s include the opening cysteine and the closing phenylalanine or tryptophan. Each record gives: clone size, V gene, D gene, J gene, CDR3 DNA, CDR3 protein. A D gene is named only where the DNA matches it firmly. A row's size may be missing; if present it is once, few, many or a size class.

size: NA
V: TRBV6-5
D: NA
J: TRBJ1-2
DNA: TGTGCCAGCAGCCTGTACTATGGCTACACCTTC
CDR3: CASSLYYGYTF

size: once
V: TRBV5-6
D: TRBD1
J: TRBJ2-5
DNA: TGTGCCAGCAACAGGGGAACGAAGACCCAGTACTTC
CDR3: CASNRGTKTQYF

size: NA
V: TRBV7-3
D: TRBD2
J: TRBJ2-3
DNA: TGTGCCAGCAGCTTCGATTGGCGGGGGGCGACAGATACGCAGTATTTT
CDR3: CASSFDWRGATDTQYF

size: NA
V: TRBV15
D: NA
J: TRBJ1-5
DNA: TGTGCCACCAGCAGAGATCTTGAATGGCAGGGTGGAAGTCAGCCCCAGCATTTT
CDR3: CATSRDLEWQGGSQPQHF

size: NA
V: TRBV7-9
D: NA
J: TRBJ1-2
DNA: TGTGCCAGCAGCTCCCCCGGCTATGGCTACACCTTC
CDR3: CASSSPGYGYTF

size: NA
V: TRBV7-2
D: NA
J: TRBJ1-5
DNA: TGTGCCAGCAGCTTAGCCCTTAGCAATCAGCCCCAGCATTTT
CDR3: CASSLALSNQPQHF

size: once
V: TRBV18
D: TRBD1
J: TRBJ1-2
DNA: TGTGCCAGCTCACTAGCGACAGGGGGCGTCTATGGCTACACCTTC
CDR3: CASSLATGGVYGYTF

size: NA
V: TRBV9
D: NA
J: TRBJ1-4
DNA: TGTGCCAGCAGCGTAGACAGGCCGCTTGGACTGTTTTTT
CDR3: CASSVDRPLGLFF

size: NA
V: TRBV20-1
D: NA
J: TRBJ2-7
DNA: TGCAGTGCCCCCGGGGTGAACGAGCAGTACTTC
CDR3: CSAPGVNEQYF

size: NA
V: TRBV10-1
D: TRBD2
J: TRBJ2-5
DNA: TGCGCCAGCAGTGAAGGACTAGCGGGTAGAAAGTACTTC
CDR3: CASSEGLAGRKYF

size: once
V: TRBV25-1
D: NA
J: TRBJ1-2
DNA: TGTGCCAGCAGTTCTCTGCAGATTATCGGCTACACCTTC
CDR3: CASSSLQIIGYTF

size: NA
V: TRBV4-1
D: TRBD1
J: TRBJ2-7
DNA: TGCGCCAGCAGTCTCGCGGGACAGGGATACTACGAGCAGTACTTC
CDR3: CASSLAGQGYYEQYF

size: NA
V: TRBV4-1
D: NA
J: TRBJ2-2
DNA: TGCGCCAGCAGCCAAGATGGCAGTCGCTGGGGAGACACCGGGGAGCTGTTTTTT
CDR3: CASSQDGSRWGDTGELFF

size: NA
V: TRBV3-1/TRBV3-2
D: NA
J: TRBJ1-1
DNA: TGTGCCAGCAGCCAAGTTGGCAGCGCCCCGGGAGCTTTCTTT
CDR3: CASSQVGSAPGAFF

size: NA
V: TRBV3-1/TRBV3-2
D: NA
J: TRBJ1-2
DNA: TGTGCCAGCAGCCGCTCCCAGAACCCTTCTAACTATGGCTACACCTTC
CDR3: CASSRSQNPSNYGYTF

size: few
V: TRBV28
D: NA
J: TRBJ2-7
DNA: TGTGCCAGCAGCCGCGGGCTGATCTACGAGCAGTACTTC
CDR3: CASSRGLIYEQYF

size: few
V: TRBV7-9
D: NA
J: TRBJ1-2
DNA: TGTGCCAGCAGTCCCGACAGGATTAACTATGGCTACACCTTC
CDR3: CASSPDRINYGYTF

size: NA
V: TRBV6-5
D: NA
J: TRBJ1-2
DNA: TGTGCCAGCCCCAAGGGGCGCGGGAGCTATGGCTACACCTTC
CDR3: CASPKGRGSYGYTF

size: few
V: TRBV7-9
D: NA
J: TRBJ2-2
DNA: TGTGCCAGCAGCTTAGCAGGGGGCACCGGGGAGCTGTTTTTT
CDR3: CASSLAGGTGELFF

size: NA
V: TRBV21-1
D: NA
J: TRBJ1-1
DNA: TGTGCCAGCAGCAAAGTCAGACAGAACACTGAAGCTTTCTTT
CDR3: CASSKVRQNTEAFF

size: NA
V: TRBV11-3
D: TRBD1
J: TRBJ2-1
DNA: TGTGCCAGCAGTCGACAGGGAAACAATGAGCAGTTCTTC
CDR3: CASSRQGNNEQFF

size: NA
V: TRBV6-5
D: NA
J: TRBJ1-4
DNA: TGTGCCAGCAGTTGGGGGGAAACTAATGAAAAACTGTTTTTT
CDR3: CASSWGETNEKLFF

size: NA
V: TRBV28
D: NA
J: TRBJ2-6
DNA: TGTGCCAGTTCAGGGGCAGACCTAATCTCTGGGGCCAACGTCCTGACTTTC
CDR3: CASSGADLISGANVLTF

size: few
V: TRBV2
D: NA
J: TRBJ1-1
DNA: TGTGCCAGCAGTGGCAGGGCGGGGAACATGAACACTGAAGCTTTCTTT
CDR3: CASSGRAGNMNTEAFF

size: NA
V: TRBV15
D: TRBD2
J: TRBJ2-1
DNA: TGTGCCACCAGCAGAGGGCTCGGGACTAGCGGGGGGATGCAGTTCTTC
CDR3: CATSRGLGTSGGMQFF

size: NA
V: TRBV5-1
D: NA
J: TRBJ2-7
DNA: TGCGCCAGCAGCTTGGCGCAGGGCAGGTGGGAGCAGTACTTC
CDR3: CASSLAQGRWEQYF

size: NA
V: TRBV5-8
D: NA
J: TRBJ1-2
DNA: TGTGCCAGCAGCCGATATTTGGACAGAACTAACTATGGCTACACCTTC
CDR3: CASSRYLDRTNYGYTF

size: NA
V: TRBV5-1
D: TRBD2
J: TRBJ2-1
DNA: TGCGCCAGCAGCTTGGTAATAGCGGGGGGTAATGAGCAGTTCTTC
CDR3: CASSLVIAGGNEQFF

size: NA
V: TRBV6-1
D: NA
J: TRBJ2-7
DNA: TGTGCCAGCAGTGAATTGGGCGGGCCCTACGAGCAGTACTTC
CDR3: CASSELGGPYEQYF

size: NA
V: TRBV7-7
D: TRBD2
J: TRBJ2-5
DNA: TGTGCTAGCACTAGACTAGCGGAACCGCAAGAGACCCAGTACTTC
CDR3: CASTRLAEPQETQYF

size: once
V: TRBV5-4
D: TRBD1
J: TRBJ1-6
DNA: TGTGCCAGCAGCTGGGGACAGGGTAACTCCTATAATTCACCCCTCCACTTT
CDR3: CASSWGQGNSYNSPLHF

size: NA
V: TRBV6-5
D: TRBD1
J: TRBJ1-5
DNA: TGTGCCAGCAGGCCTTTGGGACAGGGGTATCAGCCCCAGCATTTT
CDR3: CASRPLGQGYQPQHF

size: once
V: TRBV27
D: TRBD1
J: TRBJ1-1
DNA: TGTGCCAGCAGCCGCCTACAGGGGATTGGGACTGAAGCTTTCTTT
CDR3: CASSRLQGIGTEAFF

size: NA
V: TRBV4-1
D: TRBD2
J: TRBJ2-3
DNA: TGCGCCAGCAGCCAAGATCAGGGACTAGCGGCCACAGATACGCAGTATTTT
CDR3: CASSQDQGLAATDTQYF

size: once
V: TRBV7-9
D: NA
J: TRBJ1-3
DNA: TGTGCCAGCAGCTTTTCCAGCTCTGGAAACACCATATATTTT
CDR3: CASSFSSSGNTIYF

size: NA
V: TRBV28
D: NA
J: TRBJ2-1
DNA: TGTGCCAGCAGTTTACAGGGGAGCTCCTACAATGAGCAGTTCTTC
CDR3: CASSLQGSSYNEQFF

size: NA
V: TRBV2
D: NA
J: TRBJ1-1
DNA: TGTGCCAGCGGGCAGGGGCGTAGCACTGAAGCTTTCTTT
CDR3: CASGQGRSTEAFF

size: NA
V: TRBV5-1
D: NA
J: TRBJ2-3
DNA: TGCGCCAGCAGCTTGGGAGGGCCCCCGACAGATACGCAGTATTTT
CDR3: CASSLGGPPTDTQYF

size: NA
V: TRBV5-1
D: NA
J: TRBJ1-5
DNA: TGCGCCAGCAGCCCGATGGGCGTGAGCAATCAGCCCCAGCATTTT
CDR3: CASSPMGVSNQPQHF

size: NA
V: TRBV28
D: TRBD1
J: TRBJ1-4
DNA: TGTGCCAGCAGTGGCGGGACAGGGACTAATGAAAAACTGTTTTTT
CDR3: CASSGGTGTNEKLFF

size: NA
V: TRBV18
D: NA
J: TRBJ1-2
DNA: TGTGCCAGCTCACCTTCTACAGGCGATAACTATGGCTACACCTTC
CDR3: CASSPSTGDNYGYTF

size: NA
V: TRBV24-1
D: NA
J: TRBJ1-1
DNA: TGTGCCACCAGTGATTACGGACACCCCTCGAACACTGAAGCTTTCTTT
CDR3: CATSDYGHPSNTEAFF

size: NA
V: TRBV5-1
D: TRBD2
J: TRBJ2-3
DNA: TGCGCCAGCAGCGCAAGGACTAGCGGTATCACAGATACGCAGTATTTT
CDR3: CASSARTSGITDTQYF

size: NA
V: TRBV6-5
D: TRBD2
J: TRBJ2-3
DNA: TGTGCCAGCAGAGCGCGGGGTAGCGGGGTCCATACGCAGTATTTT
CDR3: CASRARGSGVHTQYF

size: NA
V: TRBV7-8
D: NA
J: TRBJ1-1
DNA: TGTGCCAGCAGCTTACCCTGGGAGTCGAACACTGAAGCTTTCTTT
CDR3: CASSLPWESNTEAFF

size: NA
V: TRBV10-3
D: TRBD1
J: TRBJ1-2
DNA: TGTGCCATCAGTGGACAGGGGTATGGGGGCTACACCTTC
CDR3: CAISGQGYGGYTF

size: NA
V: TRBV28
D: NA
J: TRBJ2-7
DNA: TGTGCCAGCAACGGCGGGAACCTCTACGAGCAGTACTTC
CDR3: CASNGGNLYEQYF

size: NA
V: TRBV2
D: TRBD1
J: TRBJ1-4
DNA: TGTGCCAGCATAAAAGGTGGACAGGGGAATGAAAAACTGTTTTTT
CDR3: CASIKGGQGNEKLFF

size: NA
V: TRBV2
D: TRBD2
J: TRBJ2-3
DNA: TGTGCCAGCATCGAAGAGACTAGCGGGAGGGCCGTTGGAGATACGCAGTATTTT
CDR3: CASIEETSGRAVGDTQYF

size: NA
V: TRBV19
D: NA
J: TRBJ2-1
DNA: TGTGCCAGTAGCAGTGGGACTTCGAATGAGCAGTTCTTC
CDR3: CASSSGTSNEQFF

size: NA
V: TRBV15
D: NA
J: TRBJ1-2
DNA: TGTGCCACCAGCAGAGATTTAAACTATGGCTACACCTTC
CDR3: CATSRDLNYGYTF

size: NA
V: TRBV15
D: NA
J: TRBJ2-2
DNA: TGTGCCACCAGAGGGGGAAAGGCCACCGGGGAGCTGTTTTTT
CDR3: CATRGGKATGELFF

size: NA
V: TRBV11-2
D: TRBD2
J: TRBJ2-5
DNA: TGTGCCAGCAGCTGGGGACTAGCGGGAGAAAGGAGGGAGACCCAGTACTTC
CDR3: CASSWGLAGERRETQYF

size: NA
V: TRBV5-6
D: TRBD2
J: TRBJ2-1
DNA: TGTGCCAGCAGCTTTTTCGGCGGGAGGAATGAGCAGTTCTTC
CDR3: CASSFFGGRNEQFF

size: NA
V: TRBV5-1
D: NA
J: TRBJ1-6
DNA: TGCGCCAGCAGCTTGGCGTTTGGGGGCGCGGGTTCACCCCTCCACTTT
CDR3: CASSLAFGGAGSPLHF

size: NA
V: TRBV28
D: TRBD2
J: TRBJ2-1
DNA: TGTGCCAGCACCCTATCGGGCCAGCGGGAGATTGGTGAGCAGTTCTTC
CDR3: CASTLSGQREIGEQFF

size: once
V: TRBV5-1
D: NA
J: TRBJ1-3
DNA: TGCGCCAGCAGCCCCGACACTTACTCTGGAAACACCATATATTTT
CDR3: CASSPDTYSGNTIYF